These 27 T cell receptor beta chains were sequenced from one sample in a study of control samples from healthy donors and cancer patients. Data came from immunoSEQ multiplex PCR; TCRdb stores just in-frame clones and leaves some out. Among some 65,000 clones listed, around 84% were seen once. Sequenced sample: PBMCs. All receptors come from a woman aged 50 to 60 with lung cancer.

The genes are TRBV5-4 and TRBJ1-4, with 11 bases lining up with TRBD1. V was pared by 5 bases and J by 5 bases, with 2 bases of the junction left unmatched. In germline, CDR1 is SGHNT, CDR2 YYREEE (reference sequence). CDR3 size: 14 residues. For the CDR3, the DNA is TGTGCCAGCAGTTGGGACAGGGGGAATGAAAAACTGTTTTTT. Its translation is CASSWDRGNEKLFF.

The CDR3 DNA reads TGTGCCAGCAGCCCGCTTAGCGGGGGGGTAGTAGAGACCCAGTACTTC. Translated: CASSPLSGGVVETQYF. The chain joins TRBV7-9 to TRBJ2-5; TRBD2 matches 11 bases. V was pared by 5 bases and J by 4 bases, with 9 bases of the junction left unmatched. The CDR3 is 16 amino acids. Per the germline V gene, CDR1 is SEHNR and CDR2 is FQNEAQ (reference sequence).

This clone came up once. The rearrangement links TRBV4-1 to TRBJ1-5; D remains ambiguous. V lost 1 base to trimming and J lost 1 base, with 5 bases between them. The CDR3 sequence is 14 residues long. The V gene's germline CDR1 is MGHRA and CDR2 YSYEKL. CDR3 amino acids: CASSQGSSNQPQHF. CDR3 DNA: TGCGCCAGCAGCCAAGGGAGCAGCAATCAGCCCCAGCATTTT.

A single count supports this clone. This chain links TRBV7-2 with TRBJ2-7, with D possibly matching TRBD2 (6 bases). V was clipped by 0 bases and J by 0 bases, with 9 bases between them. The CDR3 has 15 amino acids. The germline gives CDR1 SGHTA, CDR2 FQGNSA. CDR3 residues: CASSLAGGYSYEQYF. The CDR3 DNA reads TGTGCCAGCAGCTTAGCCGGGGGATACTCCTACGAGCAGTACTTC.

This chain joins TRBV19 and TRBJ2-5; 9 bases are shared with TRBD1. Germline CDR1 and CDR2: LNHDA and SQIVND (reference sequence). The CDR3 runs 15 residues. Trimming cost V 5 bases and J 4 bases; bases outside gene matches: 8. The CDR3 DNA is TGTGCCAGTAGTTCGAACAGGGGGCCAGGAGAGACCCAGTACTTC. Its protein is CASSSNRGPGETQYF.

A few counts support this clone. The chain uses TRBV5-1 and TRBJ1-2; 12 bases are shared with TRBD1. CDR1 SGHRS and CDR2 YFSETQ come from the germline V gene. This CDR3 spans 16 amino acids. J lost 8 bases, V lost 4 bases, and 12 bases had no gene match. The CDR3 loop is CASSPTPGQGATGYTF. The CDR3 nucleotides read TGCGCCAGCAGCCCGACCCCGGGACAGGGGGCAACGGGCTACACCTTC. Full variable domain (outside the CDR3, taken from reference TRBV5-1 and TRBJ1-2): KAGVTQTPRYLIKTRGQQVTLSCSPISGHRSVSWYQQTPGQGLQFLFEYFSETQRNKGNFPGRFSGRQFSNSRSEMNVSTLELGDSALYLCASSPTPGQGATGYTFGSGTRLTVV.

This clone was seen a handful of times. The J gene is TRBJ2-2, the V gene TRBV2; no clear D. The V end lost 3 bases, the J end lost 1 base, and 12 bases lay between the germline ends. Germline CDR1 reads SNHLY; CDR2 reads FYNNEI. The CDR3 runs 16 residues. The CDR3 loop reads CASSDIGVLNTGELFF. The CDR3 DNA reads TGTGCCAGCAGTGATATTGGGGTTCTGAACACCGGGGAGCTGTTTTTT.

This chain links TRBV4-3 with TRBJ1-2; D remains ambiguous. V was shortened by 0 bases and J by 2 bases, with 10 bases between the two germline ends. Germline CDR1 is LGHNA and CDR2 is YSLEER. The CDR3 sequence is 15 residues long. CDR3 sequence: CASSQDPGGNYGYTF. In DNA form, the CDR3 reads TGCGCCAGCAGCCAAGATCCCGGAGGGAACTATGGCTACACCTTC.

The chain joins TRBV28 to TRBJ1-4; D ambiguous. The CDR3 extends over 15 amino acids. Germline loops: CDR1 MDHEN, CDR2 SYDVKM. Trimming stripped 5 bases from V and 5 bases from J, with 15 bases between. The CDR3: CASSHPNMGNEKLFF. CDR3 DNA sequence: TGTGCCAGCAGTCACCCCAACATGGGGAATGAAAAACTGTTTTTT.

This chain links TRBV28 with TRBJ1-2; weak D call: TRBD1 (6 bases). Trimming left V 2 bases short and J 4 bases short, with 14 bases between. The CDR3 extends over 15 amino acids. Germline loops: CDR1 MDHEN, CDR2 SYDVKM. The CDR3 DNA sequence: TGTGCCAGCAGTTTAGGTGGGACATCCCCCTATGGCTACACCTTC. Translated, it gives CASSLGGTSPYGYTF.

The chain links TRBV10-2 to TRBJ2-1; 14 nucleotides agree with TRBD2. Germline-derived CDR1 and CDR2 are WSHSY and SAAADI. This CDR3 spans 17 amino acids. The J segment lost 0 bases and the V segment lost 8 bases, leaving 6 bases of the junction unmatched. The CDR3 nucleotides read TGCGCCAGCGTGGGACTAGCGGGGGATAGCTCCTACAATGAGCAGTTCTTC. Protein product: CASVGLAGDSSYNEQFF.

For this clone: The sample has other DNA sequences that encode this CDR3 too. The chain has TRBV7-3 and TRBJ1-5; a possible D gene is TRBD1 (6 bases). V was trimmed by 3 bases and J by 4 bases, leaving 10 bases between them. The CDR3 is 14 amino acids. Germline V CDR1 and CDR2: SGHTA, FQGTGA. CDR3 bases: TGTGCCAGCAGCTTGGAGGGGGGGAATCAGCCCCAGCATTTT. It translates to CASSLEGGNQPQHF.

Only one count was recorded for this clone. The rearrangement links TRBV7-3 to TRBJ1-2; no clear D. Germline V CDR1 and CDR2: SGHTA, FQGTGA. This CDR3 has 13 residues. Between the trimmed V and J ends, which lost 8 bases and 0 bases, there was a span of 10 bases. The CDR3 DNA reads TGTGCCAGCGCCCCCGGGCCTAACTATGGCTACACCTTC. Its translation: CASAPGPNYGYTF.

The V and J genes are TRBV12-3 or TRBV12-4 and TRBJ1-1; TRBD1 might be the D (6 bases). The CDR3 runs to 12 residues. V was cut by 4 bases and J by 7 bases, with 10 bases left in between. This CDR3 reads CASSSGTYEAFF. As DNA, the CDR3 is TGTGCCAGCAGTTCCGGGACATATGAAGCTTTCTTT.

V is TRBV27 and J is TRBJ1-2; 9 bases are a match to TRBD1. The CDR3 extends over 13 amino acids. V dropped 8 bases and J dropped 5; count of bases not matched to a gene: 6. Per the germline V gene, CDR1 is MNHEY and CDR2 is SMNVEV (reference sequence). The CDR3: CASGGTGKYGYTF. The DNA of the CDR3 is TGTGCCAGCGGTGGGACAGGGAAGTATGGCTACACCTTC.

This clone was counted a few times. Here the CDR3 DNA reads TGTGCCAGCAGTCGCAGCGGGGGGGCGAATATTGAGCAGTTCTTC. Protein: CASSRSGGANIEQFF. The rearrangement uses TRBV6-2 or TRBV6-3 and TRBJ2-1; 10 bases match TRBD2. CDR1 is MNHEY and CDR2 is SVGEGT in the germline V gene. CDR3 length equals 15 residues. Trimming took 5 bases from V and 9 from J; bases not matched to a gene: 10.

This chain connects TRBV2 to TRBJ1-5; no definite D call. V lost 6 bases to trimming and J lost 7 bases, with 13 bases between them. CDR3 length: 13 residues. Germline V gene data show CDR1 as SNHLY and CDR2 as FYNNEI. CDR3 DNA: TGTGCCAGCAGGGCGGCAGGCGGACAGCCCCAGCATTTT. Translating gives CASRAAGGQPQHF.

The chain joins TRBV5-1 to TRBJ2-3, with D possibly TRBD2 on 6 matching bases. The CDR3 contains 13 residues. From germline, CDR1 is SGHRS and CDR2 YFSETQ. Deletions cut 7 bases from V and 2 bases from J, with 11 bases between. The DNA for the CDR3 is TGCGCCAGCCGGGACTTTGTCACAGATACGCAGTATTTT. Translated: CASRDFVTDTQYF. Full variable domain (remainder filled in from reference TRBV5-1 and TRBJ2-3): KAGVTQTPRYLIKTRGQQVTLSCSPISGHRSVSWYQQTPGQGLQFLFEYFSETQRNKGNFPGRFSGRQFSNSRSEMNVSTLELGDSALYLCASRDFVTDTQYFGPGTRLTVL.

The chain recombines TRBV10-3 with TRBJ1-6, with a tentative D call TRBD1 (5 bases). The CDR3 extends over 16 amino acids. Trimming removed 4 bases at V and 0 bases at J, with 10 bases between. Per germline, CDR1 ENHRY and CDR2 SYGVKD. As DNA, the CDR3 is TGTGCCATCAGTGTAAGACAGAGCTCCTATAATTCACCCCTCCACTTT. The encoded protein is CAISVRQSSYNSPLHF.

This rearrangement joins TRBV6-5 to TRBJ2-7; D may correspond to TRBD1 or TRBD2 (6 bases each). V was pared by 2 bases and J by 0 bases, with 11 bases between. CDR3 length: 15 amino acids. Germline CDR1 and CDR2: MNHEY and SVGAGI. CDR3 protein: CASSYGGLGSYEQYF. DNA for the CDR3: TGTGCCAGCAGTTACGGGGGGCTCGGCTCCTACGAGCAGTACTTC.

This clone was observed a handful of times. The V call is TRBV7-6, the J call TRBJ1-3; tentatively, D is TRBD1 (5 bases). Trimming shortened V by 2 bases and J by 0 bases, and 8 bases separated the two germline ends. The CDR3 length is 15 residues. Looked up from germline, CDR1 is SGHVS and CDR2 is FNYEAQ. This chain's CDR3 is CASSLLDSSGNTIYF. CDR3 sequence (DNA): TGTGCCAGCAGCTTATTAGACAGCTCTGGAAACACCATATATTTT.

The chain has TRBV7-3 and TRBJ2-2; no firm D call. Germline CDR1 is SGHTA and CDR2 is FQGTGA. The CDR3 is 14 residues long. V lost 4 bases to trimming and J lost 6 bases, with 12 bases between them. In DNA form, the CDR3 reads TGTGCCAGCAGCTCATTGAGTTCAGCCGGGGAGCTGTTTTTT. It translates to CASSSLSSAGELFF.

The chain employs TRBV3-1 (or the pseudogene TRBV3-2) and TRBJ2-7; D gene unclear. V was trimmed by 4 bases and J by 5 bases, leaving 9 bases between them. Germline V lookup: CDR1 LGHDT, CDR2 YNNKEL (reference sequence). The CDR3 sequence is 12 residues long. In nucleotides, the CDR3 is TGTGCCAGCAGCCTAGGGCCCAACGAGCAGTACTTC. Its translation: CASSLGPNEQYF.

The table lists this clone with a count of one. This chain connects TRBV2 to TRBJ2-3; the D gene is possibly TRBD2 (5 bases). Germline CDR1 reads SNHLY; CDR2 reads FYNNEI. The CDR3 sequence is 15 residues long. Trimming removed 1 base from V and 4 bases from J, with 12 bases in between. This CDR3 is CASSEDLAWADTQYF. DNA of the CDR3: TGTGCCAGCAGTGAAGACCTAGCCTGGGCAGATACGCAGTATTTT. The whole variable domain, remainder taken from reference TRBV2 and TRBJ2-3, is EPEVTQTPSHQVTQMGQEVILRCVPISNHLYFYWYRQILGQKVEFLVSFYNNEISEKSEIFDDQFSVERPDGSNFTLKIRSTKLEDSAMYFCASSEDLAWADTQYFGPGTRLTVL.

The CDR3 region is CASSTSDRGQYF. Here the CDR3 DNA reads TGTGCCAGTAGTACTTCGGACAGGGGGCAGTACTTC. The V and J genes are TRBV19 and TRBJ2-7; 9 positions agree with TRBD1. The CDR3 totals 12 residues. Losses at the gene ends were 4 bases for V and 9 bases for J; bases not matched to a gene: 4. CDR1 and CDR2 (germline): LNHDA, SQIVND (reference sequence).

This chain links TRBV27 with TRBJ2-1; D is tentatively TRBD1 or TRBD2 (6 bases each). Trimming removed 7 bases from V and 5 bases from J, with 18 bases in between. CDR1 MNHEY and CDR2 SMNVEV come from the germline V gene (reference sequence). CDR3 length: 15 residues. CDR3 in DNA: TGTGCCAGCATCGGGTCCGGGGGCAATAACAATGAGCAGTTCTTC. It translates to CASIGSGGNNNEQFF.

In its sample, this clone was seen once. The V gene is TRBV20-1, the J gene TRBJ1-2; possible D gene TRBD1, 5 bases. The CDR3 loop spans 11 amino acids. Germline V gene data show CDR1 as DFQATT and CDR2 as SNEGSKA (reference sequence). With 5 bases removed from V and 8 bases from J, the gap between germline ends came to 12 bases. The CDR3 sequence: CSAFMTEGYTF. The CDR3 DNA is TGCAGTGCTTTCATGACAGAGGGCTACACCTTC.